One T cell receptor beta chain is described in this entry. The CDR3 covers 16 residues. The trim removed 0 bases at V and 2 bases at J, leaving 7 bases unmatched. Germline loops: CDR1 SGHRS, CDR2 YFSETQ. A Seattle source enrolled patients during active infection and followed them longitudinally. This sample was included in a study of blood T cell repertoires in COVID-19. Study-wide context: Specimens from acute and convalescent COVID-19 originated in the United States, Italy and Spain. PBMCs, B-cell-depleted T cells, or T cells provided the cDNA or gDNA that made up the material.

Per the original data handling: From reference gene primer amplification, estimates of nucleated cell counts were derived. TCRdb keeps only in-frame clones here, not all; method: immunoSEQ multiplex PCR. The DNA gave D and trimming, while V, J and clone size come from that table. The sample lists about 240,000 clones, roughly 86% seen once, with roughly a tenth in the top ten. What was sequenced was peripheral blood. This TCR was recovered from a woman between 50 and 59 years old with COVID-19, enrolled during active disease. V and J are TRBV5-1 and TRBJ2-5; 7 nucleotides agree with TRBD2. The CDR3 nucleotides are TGCGCCAGCAGCTTGGCCGCTAGCGGAAAACAAGAGACCCAGTACTTC. Translating gives CASSLAASGKQETQYF.